What follows are 5 T cell receptor beta chains derived from one specimen sequenced in a study of T cell responses to AZD1222 COVID-19 vaccine. The table came from immunoSEQ multiplex PCR; TCRdb's copy has only in-frame clones and leaves some out. The table has some 180,000 clones, approximately 92% seen once. Sequenced material: peripheral blood, taken on day 0 of AZD1222 vaccination. The receptors derive from an adult in good health.

The V and J genes are TRBV3-1 (or the pseudogene TRBV3-2) and TRBJ2-5; D remains unclear. CDR1 is LGHDT and CDR2 is YNNKEL in the germline V gene (reference sequence). The CDR3 runs to 13 residues. Trimming left V 1 base short and J 3 bases short, with 6 bases between. The CDR3 coding sequence is TGTGCCAGCAGCCAAGTCGCGAAAGAGACCCAGTACTTC. Residues: CASSQVAKETQYF.

V is TRBV5-1 and J is TRBJ1-2, with D unclear. Germline assignment: CDR1 SGHRS and CDR2 YFSETQ. V lost 4 bases to trimming and J lost 1 base, with 11 bases between them. The CDR3 totals 14 residues. The CDR3 protein is CASSPRTGNYGYTF. In DNA form, the CDR3 reads TGCGCCAGCAGCCCGCGGACGGGTAACTATGGCTACACCTTC.

This chain uses TRBV3-1 (or the pseudogene TRBV3-2) with TRBJ1-1; D ambiguous. This CDR3 spans 13 amino acids. Between the trimmed V and J ends, which lost 2 bases and 1 base, there was a span of 5 bases. Per the germline V gene, CDR1 is LGHDT and CDR2 is YNNKEL (reference sequence). CDR3 in amino acids: CASSQKPNTEAFF. CDR3 nucleotides: TGTGCCAGCAGCCAAAAGCCGAACACTGAAGCTTTCTTT.

This clone was counted a few times. The chain combines TRBV27 with TRBJ1-2, with no clear D. Germline CDR1 and CDR2: MNHEY and SMNVEV (reference sequence). This CDR3 is 15 amino acids long. V gave up 3 bases and J gave up 8 bases, with 19 bases separating them. As DNA, the CDR3 is TGTGCCAGCAGTTTGAATGGTGGCGTCTCAGGAGGCTACACCTTC. Translation: CASSLNGGVSGGYTF.

V is TRBV3-1 (or the pseudogene TRBV3-2) and J is TRBJ1-6; the D is unclear. Trimming cost V 1 base and J 7 bases, with 5 bases left between them. In germline, CDR1 is LGHDT, CDR2 YNNKEL (reference sequence). The CDR3 is 13 amino acids. The CDR3 region is CASSQASNSPLHF. The CDR3 DNA reads as TGTGCCAGCAGCCAAGCCTCGAATTCACCCCTCCACTTT.